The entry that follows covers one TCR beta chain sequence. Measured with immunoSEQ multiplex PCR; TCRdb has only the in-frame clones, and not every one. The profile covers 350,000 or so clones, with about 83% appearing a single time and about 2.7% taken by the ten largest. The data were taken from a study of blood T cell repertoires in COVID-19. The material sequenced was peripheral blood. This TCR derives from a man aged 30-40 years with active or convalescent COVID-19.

The DNA of the CDR3 is TGTGCCAGCAGCCCATCGGGACACCTGAATTCACCCCTCCACTTT. It translates to CASSPSGHLNSPLHF. The rearrangement uses TRBV9 and TRBJ1-6; D may be TRBD1 (6 bases). Trimming stripped 4 bases from V and 7 bases from J, with 15 bases between. The V gene's germline CDR1 is SGDLS and CDR2 YYNGEE. This CDR3 has 15 amino acids. Using reference TRBV9 and TRBJ1-6 for the parts outside the CDR3, the full variable domain is DSGVTQTPKHLITATGQRVTLRCSPRSGDLSVYWYQQSLDQGLQFLIQYYNGEERAKGNILERFSAQQFPDLHSELNLSSLELGDSALYFCASSPSGHLNSPLHFGNGTRLTVT.